This TCR beta chain was identified in a study of blood T cell repertoires in COVID-19 (dated by TCRdb to about 2020). At the level of the whole study: Collaborator samples came from the United States, Italy and Spain and covered acute and convalescent phases of COVID-19. The material from the prospective study consisted of cDNA or gDNA derived from T cells, B-cell-depleted T cells, or PBMCs. Subjects who had been exposed to COVID-19, were actively infected with it, or had recovered from it provided the deeply sampled blood TCRbeta repertoires that made up the dataset. A freely available public database, intended as a resource for researchers studying the immune response to SARS-CoV-2, is where the repertoires were released. The samples were drawn from the first 160 participants of the ongoing ImmuneRACE study and from about 1,200 subjects provided by 6 global collaborators. A de-identified subject ID, COVID-19 status, age in years and sex were almost always included in the sample metadata. Where available, HLA class I and class II types were obtained from metadata supplied by the sample provider rather than from assay-based typing.

Here V drops 2 bases and J drops 6 bases, and the junction holds 7 bases not matched to any gene. The germline V gene (reference sequence) gives CDR1 as PRHDT and CDR2 as FYEKMQ. CDR3 length: 15 amino acids, cysteine to phenylalanine. Only the CDR3 region is kept as DNA, spanning 45 bases read in frame from base 1. As regards this clone: Its antigen target is currently unknown. No much larger clone is present one base from it, and per-base qualities are unavailable.

The immunoSEQ Assay, a bias-controlled multiplex PCR, was used to amplify TCRbeta CDR3 regions from genomic DNA. As for how the authors treated the data: Within the assay, amplification of reference gene primers was used to estimate how many nucleated cells each sample contained. Sequence reads were collapsed and filtered to measure the absolute abundance of every unique TCRbeta CDR3 rearrangement. For each sample, productive Simpson clonality was calculated as the square root of Simpson's diversity index across productive rearrangements. Sourced from immuneACCESS, this table was stored by TCRdb with only in-frame sequences that have V and J called. A share of the clones is absent; for the studies checked, an unresolved V gene accounts for under half, and the remainder has no known explanation. Clone size and V and J calls were adopted from that table, with D and trimming inferred from the DNA. The sample table records fewer than 500,000 clones; 70% to 90% of these occur just once. The top ten clones comprise roughly 2% of the sample.

In the prospective study, participants were about 18 to 95 years old, resided in about two dozen geographic areas of the United States, and were enrolled through a virtual design. In the prospective study, participants were assigned to cohorts based on the clinical history participants reported in a screening survey and a study questionnaire. Each participant in the prospective study had whole blood, serum and a nasopharyngeal or oropharyngeal swab collected by mobile phlebotomists. Additional blood draws and questionnaires over an approximately two-month period could optionally be provided by prospective study participants. Prospective study blood samples were shipped either frozen or at room temperature before DNA extraction. What the authors observed across the whole study: The amount of clinical and demographic metadata varied by source and participant and was provided uncurated.

The TCR originated in a woman in her late teens or twenties with acute COVID-19. The rearranged segments are TRBV13 and TRBJ1-2; 9 of the junction bases match TRBD1. Source material: PBMCs or T cells enriched from blood (not recorded which). Here is the DNA: TGTGCCAGCAGCTTAAGGGACAGGGAATATCATGGCTACACCTTC. This codes for CASSLRDREYHGYTF.